The next 10 T cell receptor beta chains were all read from a single sample in a study of T cell repertoires in cytomegalovirus infection. TCRdb recomputed calls from the reads with MiXCR, one row per CDR3 protein. Among about 230,000 distinct CDR3 sequences, roughly 23% were seen once, and the ten largest hold over 15%. The sample was CD8+ T cells from PBMCs. Source of these receptors: a human donor in good health (CMV status not recorded). Some clones in this sample may be carry-over from other donors' samples.

The chain joins TRBV7-9 to TRBJ1-5; the D is unclear. Trimming took 0 bases from V and 2 from J, leaving 11 bases between them. The CDR3 totals 16 residues. CDR1 and CDR2 from the germline V gene are SEHNR and FQNEAQ (reference sequence). Written as DNA, the CDR3 is TGTGCCAGCAGCTTAGCCAGTCAGGACCGCAATCAGCCCCAGCATTTT. It encodes CASSLASQDRNQPQHF. Drawing the rest from reference TRBV7-9 and TRBJ1-5, the complete variable domain is DTGVSQNPRHKITKRGQNVTFRCDPISEHNRLYWYRQTLGQGPEFLTYFQNEAQLEKSRLLSDRFSAERPKGSFSTLEIQRTEQGDSAMYLCASSLASQDRNQPQHFGDGTRLSIL.

This clonotype was seen only once. CDR3 region: CASTLTVNTEAFF. CDR3 bases: TGTGCCAGCACTTTGACAGTGAACACTGAAGCTTTCTTT. V usage is TRBV28 and J usage is TRBJ1-1, with D possibly TRBD1 on 5 matching bases. V was cut by 7 bases and J by 0 bases, with 9 bases left in between. The CDR3 is 13 residues long. Germline V gene sequence: CDR1 MDHEN, CDR2 SYDVKM.

The J gene is TRBJ2-7, the V gene TRBV20-1, with D possibly matching TRBD1 (8 bases). Germline V lookup: CDR1 DFQATT, CDR2 SNEGSKA (reference sequence). Trimming cost V 7 bases and J 2 bases, with 15 bases left between them. This CDR3 has 13 residues. CDR3 bases: TGCAGTGGCAACAGGGGGGGGACCTACGAGCAGTACTTC. The encoded protein is CSGNRGGTYEQYF.

This chain joins TRBV4-1 and TRBJ1-1, with D unresolved. Germline V gene sequence: CDR1 MGHRA, CDR2 YSYEKL. The CDR3 has 14 amino acids. Trimming left V 1 base short and J 1 base short, with 7 bases between. CDR3 residues: CASSQAMGNTEAFF. CDR3 DNA: TGCGCCAGCAGCCAAGCCATGGGGAACACTGAAGCTTTCTTT.

The chain couples TRBV5-1 to TRBJ1-2; 9 bases map to TRBD1. Unmatched junction bases numbered 6, after V lost 0 bases and J lost 3 bases. The CDR3 runs 16 residues. Germline-derived CDR1 and CDR2 are SGHRS and YFSETQ. The CDR3 nucleotides read TGCGCCAGCAGCTTGGATGATTGGACAGGGGACTATGGCTACACCTTC. This encodes CASSLDDWTGDYGYTF.

The chain links TRBV30 to TRBJ2-7; D could derive from TRBD1 or TRBD2 (5 bases each). Germline-derived CDR1 and CDR2 are GTSNPN and SVGIG (reference sequence). The ends were cut back, 0 bases at V and 0 bases at J, with 9 bases in the middle. This CDR3 is 14 amino acids long. CDR3 sequence: CAWSVGGSSYEQYF. The CDR3 nucleotides are TGTGCCTGGAGTGTTGGGGGAAGCTCCTACGAGCAGTACTTC.

This clonotype was observed a few times. The chain recombines TRBV12-3 or TRBV12-4 with TRBJ2-7, with 8 positions matching TRBD1. The trim removed 8 bases at V and 5 bases at J, leaving 11 bases unmatched. CDR3 length: 14 residues. CDR3 residues: CASGGQAGGHEQYF. Written as DNA, the CDR3 is TGTGCCAGCGGGGGGCAGGCAGGGGGCCACGAGCAGTACTTC.

Remarks on this clonotype: The final CDR3 position lacks the conserved phenylalanine or tryptophan, pointing to a likely read error. The J gene is TRBJ2-3, the V gene TRBV19; D uncertain. This CDR3 contains 15 residues. Germline values: CDR1 LNHDA, CDR2 SQIVND (reference sequence). V gave up 1 base and J gave up 1 base, with 9 bases separating them. CDR3 in DNA: TGTGCCAGTAGTATAGTACTATCAGGCACAGATACGCAGTATTTA. Translating it yields CASSIVLSGTDTQYL.

The chain carries TRBV20-1 and TRBJ1-2; 8 bases line up with TRBD1. V trimming: 6 bases; J trimming: 4 bases; junction bases outside the gene matches: 10. The germline CDR1 and CDR2 sequences are DFQATT and SNEGSKA (reference sequence). This CDR3 region has 14 residues. The CDR3 loop is CSALDRGESYGYTF. Here the CDR3 DNA reads TGCAGTGCCCTAGACAGGGGAGAGAGCTATGGCTACACCTTC.

The chain couples TRBV20-1 to TRBJ1-3; D is perhaps TRBD1 (6 bases). V lost 0 bases and J 4 bases, leaving 19 bases between the germline ends. The CDR3 consists of 17 residues. Germline lookup yields CDR1 DFQATT and CDR2 SNEGSKA (reference sequence). The DNA of the CDR3 is TGCAGTGCTAGAGAACAGGGAACCTCCGAGTACGGAAACACCATATATTTT. Translated: CSAREQGTSEYGNTIYF.